This T cell receptor (beta chain) comes out of a study of multiple sclerosis patients with progressive multifocal leukoencephalopathy. General study points: Before and during natalizumab, the clones expanded at PML already existed.

TCRdb's table, derived via immunoSEQ multiplex PCR, lists solely in-frame clones and lacks some. The data hold more than 20,000 clones, with 80% to 95% observed a single time. As to this clone: Antigen: not known.

Time point: roughly 12 months of natalizumab therapy. Germline CDR1 is SGHAT and CDR2 is FQNNGV. V was pared by 8 bases and J by 5 bases, with 9 bases between. The CDR3 extends over 12 amino acids. The chain is built from TRBV11-2 and TRBJ1-4; D not resolved. This receptor was obtained from a young man with multiple sclerosis. Sequencing was performed on PBMCs, taken from a patient treated with natalizumab. CDR3 sequence: CASEGINEKLFF. The CDR3 nucleotides read TGTGCCAGCGAGGGAATCAATGAAAAACTGTTTTTT.